This T cell receptor (beta chain) was sequenced in a study of blood T cell repertoires in COVID-19. Per the original data handling: Nucleated cell counts were estimated from reference gene primer amplification. Method: immunoSEQ multiplex PCR; TCRdb's copy keeps in-frame clones and lacks some. That table is the source of V, J and clone size, and D and trimming were worked out from the DNA. The sample lists some 100,000 clones, more than 70% occurring once. The V segment lost 5 bases and the J segment 4 bases; nucleotides outside the gene matches: 7. Germline CDR1 reads MNHEY; CDR2 reads SVGEGT. This CDR3 region has 14 residues.

Sample: peripheral blood. The chain carries TRBV6-2 or TRBV6-3 and TRBJ1-1, with 7 bases matching TRBD1. This TCR was recovered from a human donor in a cohort sampled during active COVID-19. The CDR3 is CASSPGQSITEAFF. The CDR3 region has the DNA TGTGCCAGCAGTCCGGGACAGTCGATCACTGAAGCTTTCTTT.